Shown below are 7 T cell receptor beta chains from a single sample sequenced in a study of T cells after posttransplantation cyclophosphamide. TCRdb keeps only in-frame clones here, not all; method: immunoSEQ multiplex PCR. The data show more than 30,000 clones, with approximately 90% seen just once and 0.24% held by the top ten. Cells defined as naive were viable CD3+CD4+ or CD3+CD8+ and CCR7+CD45RA+CD45RO-CD95-CD27+CD28+. Specimen: naive CD4+ T cells sorted from PBMCs. These receptors were obtained from a woman aged 55-69 years in good health, CMV-negative, and a related stem cell transplant donor.

This chain links TRBV28 with TRBJ1-2; possible D gene TRBD1, 5 bases. The CDR3 is 17 residues long. The germline V gene encodes CDR1 MDHEN and CDR2 SYDVKM. V gave up 4 bases and J gave up 6 bases, with 24 bases separating them. The CDR3 reads CASSSGGWGIGRDGYTF. The CDR3 region has the DNA TGTGCCAGCAGTTCCGGGGGTTGGGGAATTGGAAGGGATGGCTACACCTTC.

This chain connects TRBV7-2 to TRBJ2-7; 9 positions match TRBD2. The CDR3 length is 14 residues. Germline CDR1 is SGHTA and CDR2 is FQGNSA. Germline trimming cut 5 bases from V and 6 bases from J; bases unmatched to any gene: 8. The CDR3 sequence is CASSPGGRVSEQYF. The CDR3 DNA sequence: TGTGCCAGCAGCCCCGGCGGGAGGGTCTCCGAGCAGTACTTC.

CDR3 sequence reads: CASSQGTSQETQYF. CDR3 coding DNA: TGTGCCAGCAGCCAGGGGACTAGCCAAGAGACCCAGTACTTC. The rearrangement joins TRBV5-4 to TRBJ2-5; TRBD2 aligns across 8 bases. The CDR3 is made up of 14 amino acids. V lost 4 bases and J lost 1; bases outside the gene matches: 3. Germline V gene sequence: CDR1 SGHNT, CDR2 YYREEE (reference sequence).

This sequence joins TRBV28 and TRBJ2-7, with D maybe TRBD1 (6 bases). This CDR3 is 14 amino acids long. Trimming stripped 6 bases from V and 3 bases from J, with 15 bases between. Per the germline V gene, CDR1 is MDHEN and CDR2 is SYDVKM. The CDR3 loop is CASSVTGFFYEQYF. In DNA form, the CDR3 reads TGTGCCAGCAGCGTGACAGGTTTTTTCTACGAGCAGTACTTC.

The rearrangement links TRBV7-2 to TRBJ1-5, with D possibly TRBD1 on 5 matching bases. Deletions cut 5 bases from V and 5 bases from J, with 22 bases between. CDR3 size: 17 residues. Germline CDR1 reads SGHTA; CDR2 reads FQGNSA. The CDR3 spells CASSKNQRGSGDQPQHF. For the CDR3, the DNA is TGTGCCAGCAGCAAAAACCAGCGGGGGAGCGGGGATCAGCCCCAGCATTTT.

CDR3 sequence: CASRRGTSGLGTDTQYF. The CDR3 nucleotides read TGTGCCAGTAGGAGGGGGACTAGCGGCCTTGGCACAGATACGCAGTATTTT. The J gene is TRBJ2-3, the V gene TRBV19, with 11 bases that match TRBD2. Germline V gene sequence: CDR1 LNHDA, CDR2 SQIVND (reference sequence). J was trimmed by 1 base and V by 6 bases; bases with no gene match: 9. The CDR3 loop spans 17 amino acids.

V is TRBV6-1 and J is TRBJ1-4, with D uncertain. The V gene lost 7 bases and the J gene lost 0 bases, with 3 bases spanning the gap. CDR1 and CDR2 (germline): MNHNS, SASEGT. The length of the CDR3 is 12 residues. The CDR3 loop reads CASTTTNEKLFF. The DNA for the CDR3 is TGTGCCAGCACTACAACTAATGAAAAACTGTTTTTT.